Listed here is a single TCR beta chain. The sample originates from a study of blood T cell repertoires in COVID-19. Study summary: Specimens from acute and convalescent COVID-19 originated in the United States, Italy and Spain. T cells, B-cell-depleted T cells, or PBMCs supplied cDNA or gDNA.

CDR3 length equals 15 residues. V trimming: 6 bases; J trimming: 4 bases; junction bases outside the gene matches: 8. Germline lookup yields CDR1 SNHLY and CDR2 FYNNEI. In the original analysis: Reference gene primer amplification yielded estimated nucleated cell counts. Measured with immunoSEQ multiplex PCR; TCRdb has only the in-frame clones, and not every one. V, J and clone size reflect that table, while D and trimming were determined from the DNA. The profile shows 350,000 to 550,000 clones, about 89% of them singletons. This TCR derives from a woman aged 30 to 39 with acute or convalescent COVID-19. The specimen was peripheral blood. The chain recombines TRBV2 with TRBJ2-2; 7 nucleotides line up with TRBD2. The CDR3 DNA sequence: TGTGCCAGCAGGGTCAGCGGGGATATCACCGGGGAGCTGTTTTTT. It encodes CASRVSGDITGELFF. Full variable domain (outside the CDR3, taken from reference TRBV2 and TRBJ2-2): EPEVTQTPSHQVTQMGQEVILRCVPISNHLYFYWYRQILGQKVEFLVSFYNNEISEKSEIFDDQFSVERPDGSNFTLKIRSTKLEDSAMYFCASRVSGDITGELFFGEGSRLTVL.